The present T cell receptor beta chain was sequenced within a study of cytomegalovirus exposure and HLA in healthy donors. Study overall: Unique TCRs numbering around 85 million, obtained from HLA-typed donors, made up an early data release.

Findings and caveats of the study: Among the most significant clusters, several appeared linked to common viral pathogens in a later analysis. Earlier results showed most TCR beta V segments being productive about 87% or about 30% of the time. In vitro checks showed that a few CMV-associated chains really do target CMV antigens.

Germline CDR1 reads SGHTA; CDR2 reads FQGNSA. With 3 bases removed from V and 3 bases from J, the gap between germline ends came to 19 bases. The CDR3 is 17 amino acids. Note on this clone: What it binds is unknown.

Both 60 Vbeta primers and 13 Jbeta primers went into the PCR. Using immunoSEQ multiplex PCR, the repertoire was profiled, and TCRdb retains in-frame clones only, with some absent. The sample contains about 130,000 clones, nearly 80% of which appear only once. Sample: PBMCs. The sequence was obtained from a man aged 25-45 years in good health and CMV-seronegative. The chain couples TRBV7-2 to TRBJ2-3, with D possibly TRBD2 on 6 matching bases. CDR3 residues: CASSFAGLSYTTDTQYF. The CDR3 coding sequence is TGTGCCAGCAGCTTCGCCGGACTATCGTATACAACAGATACGCAGTATTTT.